Sequencing of this T cell receptor (beta chain) was carried out in a study of Tregs in tolerant kidney transplant recipients. The study's findings and limits: Few patients were studied, so findings need validation in larger groups. Biological reproducibility was not directly addressed, but technical replication error appeared minimal.

Points on this clone: Its antigen is not known.

TCRdb's table, derived via immunoSEQ multiplex PCR, lists solely in-frame clones and lacks some. This repertoire includes 48,000 or so clones. The sequence was collected from a human donor who received a combined kidney and bone marrow transplant. Specimen: CD4+ T cells from blood, collected before the transplant.

CDR3 bases read: TGTGCCAGTAGTCCCCGGCGGGGGCGCACAGATACG. This gives the protein CASSPRRGRTDT. The complete CDR3 sequence is CASSPRRGRTDTQYF. The V gene is TRBV19, the J gene TRBJ2-3; a weak D match, TRBD2 (7 bases). The read ends 3 residues shy of where the CDR3 ends; the end is completed using the germline J gene. Looked up from germline, CDR1 is LNHDA and CDR2 is SQIVND (reference sequence). The CDR3 loop spans 15 amino acids. V was clipped by 5 bases and J by 1 base, with 13 bases between them. Together with reference TRBV19 and TRBJ2-3, the CDR3 gives the full variable domain: DGGITQSPKYLFRKEGQNVTLSCEQNLNHDAMYWYRQDPGQGLRLIYYSQIVNDFQKGDIAEGYSVSREKKESFPLTVTSAQKNPTAFYLCASSPRRGRTDTQYFGPGTRLTVL.